A single sample is the source of the 24 T cell receptor beta chains below, sequenced in a study of monozygotic twins with inflammatory bowel disease. TCRdb reanalyzed the 5' RACE reads and collapses them to one entry per CDR3 protein, without DNA. The repertoire table contains roughly 200,000 distinct CDR3 sequences. The sequenced sample consisted of blood. Receptor source: a human donor with ulcerative colitis or Crohn's disease, or a healthy co-twin of an affected twin (not recorded which).

This chain links TRBV4-2 with TRBJ2-1. The CDR3 is 14 amino acids. The germline V gene encodes CDR1 LGHNA and CDR2 YNFKEQ. CDR3 residues: CASSQGTRHNEQFF.

The rearrangement joins TRBV5-1 to TRBJ1-4; TCRdb designates TRBD1, a call that cannot be tested without DNA. The CDR3 totals 14 residues. Germline CDR1 SGHRS, CDR2 YFSETQ. This chain's CDR3 is CASTTGTGREKLFF.

The chain links TRBV20-1 to TRBJ2-3; TCRdb picks TRBD1, but there is no DNA to check that call. The CDR3 is 15 residues long. CDR1 is DFQATT and CDR2 is SNEGSKA in the germline V gene (reference sequence). CDR3 protein: CSAREPGFSTDTQYF.

The V gene is TRBV19, the J gene TRBJ2-7; TCRdb lists TRBD1, though no DNA is available to test this call. Germline V gene data show CDR1 as LNHDA and CDR2 as SQIVND (reference sequence). This CDR3 contains 15 residues. The CDR3 protein is CASSSLTGADYEQYF. The complete variable domain, with remaining parts taken from reference TRBV19 and TRBJ2-7, reads DGGITQSPKYLFRKEGQNVTLSCEQNLNHDAMYWYRQDPGQGLRLIYYSQIVNDFQKGDIAEGYSVSREKKESFPLTVTSAQKNPTAFYLCASSSLTGADYEQYFGPGTRLTVT.

V gene TRBV5-1 combines with J gene TRBJ1-1; TCRdb's assignment of TRBD1 cannot be checked, as there is no DNA. Per the germline V gene, CDR1 is SGHRS and CDR2 is YFSETQ. The CDR3 consists of 16 residues. This chain's CDR3 is CASYSLSAGRHTEAFF.

The chain recombines TRBV11-2 with TRBJ2-3; no DNA is available, so the TRBD2 call from TCRdb remains unchecked. Germline V CDR1 and CDR2: SGHAT, FQNNGV. This CDR3 has 15 residues. CDR3 sequence: CASTRLARGSDTQYF.

This chain joins TRBV27 and TRBJ1-2. Germline V gene data show CDR1 as MNHEY and CDR2 as SMNVEV (reference sequence). CDR3 length: 13 residues. The CDR3 spells CASRGLTRKSYTF.

CDR3: CSARVGGEYSPLHF. The chain joins TRBV20-1 to TRBJ1-6; TCRdb indicates TRBD1, and absent DNA this call remains unverified. This CDR3 spans 14 amino acids. Germline V gene data show CDR1 as DFQATT and CDR2 as SNEGSKA (reference sequence).

The chain combines TRBV29-1 with TRBJ2-4; TCRdb's D call, TRBD1, is unchecked because there is no DNA. This CDR3 contains 14 residues. Germline V gives CDR1 SQVTM, CDR2 ANQGSEA. The CDR3 protein is CSVEGHLGGNIQYF.

The chain uses TRBV7-9 and TRBJ2-5. Per the germline V gene, CDR1 is SEHNR and CDR2 is FQNEAQ (reference sequence). The CDR3 has 13 amino acids. This chain's CDR3 is CASSLHPQETQYF.

The genes are TRBV5-1 and TRBJ1-4; TCRdb calls TRBD1, which cannot be checked without DNA. The CDR3 spans 16 residues. CDR1 and CDR2 (germline): SGHRS, YFSETQ. This CDR3 reads CASSGGQTSTNEKLFF.

The rearrangement uses TRBV12-3 or TRBV12-4 and TRBJ1-4; TCRdb proposes TRBD1, but this gene call is untestable without DNA. This CDR3 contains 16 residues. The CDR3 loop reads CASSWDRALTNEKLFF.

The V gene is TRBV5-5, the J gene TRBJ2-1; TCRdb's D call of TRBD1 is untestable without DNA. Germline-derived CDR1 and CDR2 are SGHKS and YYEKEE (reference sequence). The CDR3 totals 16 residues. The CDR3: CASSLAPALARNEQFF.

The gene calls are TRBV18 and TRBJ1-4. Per germline, CDR1 KGHSH and CDR2 LQKENI. The CDR3 sequence is 15 residues long. The CDR3 loop is CASSPKKGLNEKLFF.

The chain links TRBV5-1 to TRBJ1-1; the TRBD1 assignment by TCRdb is unverifiable without DNA. Germline lookup yields CDR1 SGHRS and CDR2 YFSETQ. This CDR3 has 15 amino acids. The CDR3 spells CASSLQGNMNTEAFF.

CDR3 protein: CSARGPGQGRTEAFF. The chain has TRBV20-1 and TRBJ1-1; the TCRdb call, TRBD1, lacks DNA for checking. Germline-derived CDR1 and CDR2 are DFQATT and SNEGSKA (reference sequence). This CDR3 contains 15 residues.

This chain joins TRBV4-1 and TRBJ1-1; TCRdb picks TRBD1, but there is no DNA to check that call. This CDR3 has 16 amino acids. Germline V lookup: CDR1 MGHRA, CDR2 YSYEKL. CDR3 sequence reads: CASSQWGLTGNTEAFF.

The chain links TRBV7-2 to TRBJ2-1. The CDR3 is made up of 17 amino acids. Germline V gives CDR1 SGHTA, CDR2 FQGNSA. The CDR3 sequence is CASSSLAAGVSYNEQFF.

The chain is built from TRBV7-9 and TRBJ2-7. The CDR3 length is 13 residues. The germline V gene encodes CDR1 SEHNR and CDR2 FQNEAQ (reference sequence). CDR3 amino acids: CASSQPTAYEQYF. The complete variable domain, with remaining parts taken from reference TRBV7-9 and TRBJ2-7, reads DTGVSQNPRHKITKRGQNVTFRCDPISEHNRLYWYRQTLGQGPEFLTYFQNEAQLEKSRLLSDRFSAERPKGSFSTLEIQRTEQGDSAMYLCASSQPTAYEQYFGPGTRLTVT.

The chain uses TRBV7-6 and TRBJ2-1; no DNA is available, so the TRBD2 call from TCRdb remains unchecked. CDR1 is SGHVS and CDR2 is FNYEAQ in the germline V gene. The CDR3 runs to 15 residues. The CDR3 here is CASSESGGFVNEQFF.

This chain joins TRBV5-1 and TRBJ1-2. Looked up from germline, CDR1 is SGHRS and CDR2 is YFSETQ. CDR3 length: 13 amino acids. This CDR3 reads CASSVGTAYGYTF.

The rearrangement joins TRBV10-3 to TRBJ2-5; without DNA, the TCRdb call of TRBD1 cannot be checked. The CDR3 is 13 amino acids. From germline, CDR1 is ENHRY and CDR2 SYGVKD. CDR3 amino acids: CAISETTGRTQYF.

The chain is built from TRBV18 and TRBJ2-2; TCRdb lists TRBD1, though no DNA is available to test this call. The CDR3 consists of 16 residues. Germline assignment: CDR1 KGHSH and CDR2 LQKENI. The CDR3: CASFTGTGINTGELFF.

The chain uses TRBV6-1 and TRBJ2-7; absent DNA, TCRdb's TRBD1 call cannot be checked. The CDR3 runs 16 residues. Germline loops: CDR1 MNHNS, CDR2 SASEGT. CDR3 amino acids: CASSLTQSGFAYEQYF.